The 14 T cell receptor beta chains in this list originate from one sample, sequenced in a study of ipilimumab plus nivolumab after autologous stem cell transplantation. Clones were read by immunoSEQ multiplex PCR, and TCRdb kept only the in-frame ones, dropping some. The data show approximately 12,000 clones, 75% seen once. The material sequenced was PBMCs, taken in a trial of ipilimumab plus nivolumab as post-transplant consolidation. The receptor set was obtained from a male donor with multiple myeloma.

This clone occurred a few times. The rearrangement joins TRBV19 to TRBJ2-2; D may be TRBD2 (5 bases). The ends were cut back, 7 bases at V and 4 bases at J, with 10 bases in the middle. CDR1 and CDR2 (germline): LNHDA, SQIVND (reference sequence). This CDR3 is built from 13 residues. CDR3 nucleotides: TGTGCCAGTAACGCGCGGGCCACCGGGGAGCTGTTTTTT. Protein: CASNARATGELFF. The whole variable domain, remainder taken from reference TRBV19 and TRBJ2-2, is DGGITQSPKYLFRKEGQNVTLSCEQNLNHDAMYWYRQDPGQGLRLIYYSQIVNDFQKGDIAEGYSVSREKKESFPLTVTSAQKNPTAFYLCASNARATGELFFGEGSRLTVL.

CDR3 coding DNA: TGCGCCAGCAGCCCCGATACCACAGCGTCCGAGCAGTACTTC. This gives the protein CASSPDTTASEQYF. The gene calls are TRBV5-1 and TRBJ2-7; D not resolved. CDR3 length equals 14 residues. Germline V gives CDR1 SGHRS, CDR2 YFSETQ. Between the trimmed V and J ends, which lost 4 bases and 6 bases, there was a span of 17 bases.

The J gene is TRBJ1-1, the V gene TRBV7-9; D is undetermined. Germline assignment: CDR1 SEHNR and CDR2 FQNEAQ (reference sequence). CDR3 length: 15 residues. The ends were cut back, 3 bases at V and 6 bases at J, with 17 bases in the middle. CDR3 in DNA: TGTGCCAGCAGCTTGATGCGGGTCGAGAAGGCTGAAGCTTTCTTT. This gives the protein CASSLMRVEKAEAFF.

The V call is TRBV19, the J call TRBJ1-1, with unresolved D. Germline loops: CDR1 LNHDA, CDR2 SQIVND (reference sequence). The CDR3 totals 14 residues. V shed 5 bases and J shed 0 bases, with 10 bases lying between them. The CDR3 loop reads CASSRSRMNTEAFF. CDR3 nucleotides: TGTGCCAGTAGTCGGTCCCGGATGAACACTGAAGCTTTCTTT.

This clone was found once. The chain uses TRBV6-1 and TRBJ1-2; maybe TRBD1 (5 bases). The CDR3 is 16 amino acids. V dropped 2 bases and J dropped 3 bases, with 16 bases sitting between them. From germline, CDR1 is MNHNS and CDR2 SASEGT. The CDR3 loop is CASSEYISGGHYGYTF. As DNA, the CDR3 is TGTGCCAGCAGTGAATACATCTCGGGGGGTCACTATGGCTACACCTTC.

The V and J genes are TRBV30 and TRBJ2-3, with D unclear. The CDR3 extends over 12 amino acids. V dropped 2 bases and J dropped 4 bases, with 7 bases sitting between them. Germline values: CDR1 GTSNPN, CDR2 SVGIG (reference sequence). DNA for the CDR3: TGTGCCTGGAGTCAGTTTCCAGATACGCAGTATTTT. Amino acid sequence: CAWSQFPDTQYF. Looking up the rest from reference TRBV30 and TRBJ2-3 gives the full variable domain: SQTIHQWPATLVQPVGSPLSLECTVEGTSNPNLYWYRQAAGRGLQLLFYSVGIGQISSEVPQNLSASRPQDRQFILSSKKLLLSDSGFYLCAWSQFPDTQYFGPGTRLTVL.

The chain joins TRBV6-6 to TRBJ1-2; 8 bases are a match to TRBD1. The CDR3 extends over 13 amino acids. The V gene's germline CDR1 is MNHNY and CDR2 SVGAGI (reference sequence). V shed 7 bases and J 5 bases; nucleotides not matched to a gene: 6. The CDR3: CASTPGGEYGYTF. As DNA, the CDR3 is TGTGCCAGCACCCCAGGGGGCGAGTATGGCTACACCTTC.

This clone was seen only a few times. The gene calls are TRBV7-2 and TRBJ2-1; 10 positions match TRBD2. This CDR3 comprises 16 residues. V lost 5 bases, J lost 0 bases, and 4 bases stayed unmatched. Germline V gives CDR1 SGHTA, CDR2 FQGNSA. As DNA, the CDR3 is TGTGCCAGCAGCCCTCCTAGCGGGGGCTCCTACAATGAGCAGTTCTTC. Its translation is CASSPPSGGSYNEQFF.

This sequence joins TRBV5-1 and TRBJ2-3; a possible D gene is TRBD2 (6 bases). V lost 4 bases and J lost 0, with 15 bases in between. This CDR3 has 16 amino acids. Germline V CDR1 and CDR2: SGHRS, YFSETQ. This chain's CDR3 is CASSTWGESSTDTQYF. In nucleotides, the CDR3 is TGCGCCAGCAGCACCTGGGGGGAGTCTAGCACAGATACGCAGTATTTT.

CDR3 amino acids: CASSASGGQETQYF. The CDR3 DNA follows: TGCGCCAGCAGTGCTTCGGGGGGACAAGAGACCCAGTACTTC. The gene calls are TRBV10-1 and TRBJ2-5; 7 positions match TRBD2. Germline CDR1 WNHNN, CDR2 SYGVQD (reference sequence). J was trimmed by 2 bases and V by 4 bases; bases with no gene match: 4. The CDR3 has 14 residues.

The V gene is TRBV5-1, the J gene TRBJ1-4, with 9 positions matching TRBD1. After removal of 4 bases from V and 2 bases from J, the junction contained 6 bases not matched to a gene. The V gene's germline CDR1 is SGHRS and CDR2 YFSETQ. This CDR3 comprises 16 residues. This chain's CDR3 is CASSAGQGATNEKLFF. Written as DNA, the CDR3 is TGCGCCAGCAGCGCGGGACAGGGTGCGACTAATGAAAAACTGTTTTTT. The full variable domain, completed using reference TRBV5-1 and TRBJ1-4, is KAGVTQTPRYLIKTRGQQVTLSCSPISGHRSVSWYQQTPGQGLQFLFEYFSETQRNKGNFPGRFSGRQFSNSRSEMNVSTLELGDSALYLCASSAGQGATNEKLFFGSGTQLSVL.

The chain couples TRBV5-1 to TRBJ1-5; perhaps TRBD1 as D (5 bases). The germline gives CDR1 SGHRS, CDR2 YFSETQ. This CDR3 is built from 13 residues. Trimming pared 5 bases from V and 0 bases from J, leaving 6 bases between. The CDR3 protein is CASRRGSNQPQHF. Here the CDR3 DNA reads TGCGCCAGCAGGAGGGGTAGCAATCAGCCCCAGCATTTT.

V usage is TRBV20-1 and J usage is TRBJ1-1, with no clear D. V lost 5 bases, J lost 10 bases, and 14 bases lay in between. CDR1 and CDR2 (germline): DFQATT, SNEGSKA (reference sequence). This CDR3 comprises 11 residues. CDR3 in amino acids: CSAPGVKGAFF. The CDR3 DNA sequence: TGCAGTGCTCCGGGAGTTAAAGGAGCTTTCTTT.

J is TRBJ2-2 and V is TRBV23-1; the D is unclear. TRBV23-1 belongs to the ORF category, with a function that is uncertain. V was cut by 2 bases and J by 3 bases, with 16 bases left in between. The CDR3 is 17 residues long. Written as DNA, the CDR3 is TGCGCCAGCAGTCAAAAACGGAACCCTTGGGACACCGGGGAGCTGTTTTTT. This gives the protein CASSQKRNPWDTGELFF.